These 31 T cell receptor beta chains were sequenced from one sample in a study of tumor-infiltrating lymphocytes in primary liver carcinoma. Each 20-30 mg portion of unsorted bulk tissue served as the source for co-extraction of RNA and DNA. A primer matching the constant region was used to make TCR beta cDNA from approximately 500 ng of total RNA. Three-round nested multiplex PCR performed with slightly modified ARM-PCR produced the TCR beta libraries. A C-beta reverse primer and TRBV1-TRBV30 forward primers served in each of the first two PCR rounds, at around 10 cycles apiece. TCRdb reprocessed the multiplex PCR reads via MiXCR and lists one record per CDR3 protein. The table includes about 130,000 distinct CDR3 sequences, 64% detected once. Sample: liver tumor tissue from sampling region 3. Stated subset: tumor region T3, left-lateral pole. All receptors come from an older woman with primary liver carcinoma and hepatitis B virus infection.

In this sample, this clonotype turned up many times. The chain combines TRBV29-1 with TRBJ1-2; no clear D gene. Germline CDR1 is SQVTM and CDR2 is ANQGSEA. Trimming pared 3 bases from V and 4 bases from J, leaving 18 bases between. The CDR3 loop spans 15 amino acids. The CDR3 region is CSVDFPVPGGYGYTF. In DNA form, the CDR3 reads TGCAGCGTTGACTTTCCAGTCCCCGGAGGCTATGGCTACACCTTC.

This chain links TRBV4-2 with TRBJ2-7, with TRBD2 matching over 12 bases. V gave up 7 bases and J gave up 2 bases; unmatched junction bases: 6. CDR3 length: 15 amino acids. The germline V gene has CDR1 LGHNA and CDR2 YNFKEQ. CDR3 coding DNA: TGTGCCAGCACCCTTGGACTAGCGGGAACCTACGAGCAGTACTTC. Translating it yields CASTLGLAGTYEQYF.

This clonotype came up many times. Likely a read error: the CDR3 ends without its conserved phenylalanine or tryptophan. The chain couples TRBV29-1 to TRBJ2-1; TRBD2 is a possible D gene (6 bases). CDR1 SQVTM and CDR2 ANQGSEA come from the germline V gene. The CDR3 is made up of 14 amino acids. Trimming took off 6 bases at V and 0 bases at J, with 12 bases between the two ends. CDR3 loop: CSVSVGSSYNEQFL. CDR3 sequence (DNA): TGCAGCGTCTCGGTCGGGAGCTCCTACAATGAGCAGTTCCTC.

As concerns this clonotype: At one of its ends the junction is not consistent with the germline gene, which may arise from a read error. CDR3 DNA sequence: TGTGCCAGAAGTTCCGTCGGGGAGCAATTCTTC. It codes for CARSSVGEQFF. This chain uses TRBV11-2 with TRBJ2-1; weak D call: TRBD2 (5 bases). The CDR3 spans 11 residues. Germline lookup yields CDR1 SGHAT and CDR2 FQNNGV.

The rearrangement joins TRBV5-4 to TRBJ2-7, with 8 bases lining up with TRBD1. The junction had 9 bases not matched to a gene; V was cut back by 4 bases and J by 3 bases. The CDR3 is 15 amino acids. CDR1 SGHNT and CDR2 YYREEE come from the germline V gene (reference sequence). The CDR3 loop is CASSIGTGGDYEQYF. CDR3 nucleotide sequence: TGTGCCAGCAGCATCGGGACAGGAGGCGACTACGAGCAGTACTTC. Complete variable domain (other parts from reference TRBV5-4 and TRBJ2-7): ETGVTQSPTHLIKTRGQQVTLRCSSQSGHNTVSWYQQALGQGPQFIFQYYREEENGRGNFPPRFSGLQFPNYSSELNVNALELDDSALYLCASSIGTGGDYEQYFGPGTRLTVT.

Concerning this clonotype itself: Since the CDR3 does not end with the conserved phenylalanine or tryptophan, this likely comes from a read error. V and J are TRBV29-1 and TRBJ2-1; D gene uncertain. Germline V gives CDR1 SQVTM, CDR2 ANQGSEA. The CDR3 sequence is 14 residues long. The ends were cut back, 5 bases at V and 4 bases at J, with 15 bases in the middle. CDR3 DNA sequence: TGCAGCGTTAGTCAGACCGGGTGGTACAATGAGCAGTTCTCC. This sequence encodes CSVSQTGWYNEQFS.

This clonotype was recorded a few times. The gene calls are TRBV15 and TRBJ2-5, with 10 bases that match TRBD1. Germline trimming cut 7 bases from V and 5 bases from J; bases unmatched to any gene: 10. CDR3 length equals 15 residues. Germline values: CDR1 LNHNV, CDR2 YYDKDF (reference sequence). The CDR3 nucleotides are TGTGCCACCAACTCCGACAGGGGGCCTGGGGAGACCCAGTACTTC. Translating gives CATNSDRGPGETQYF.

In this sample, this clonotype turned up a few times. V is TRBV25-1 and J is TRBJ1-2; no definite D call. CDR1 and CDR2 (germline): MGHDK, SYGVNS. This CDR3 region has 12 residues. V was pared by 3 bases and J by 9 bases, with 11 bases between. DNA of the CDR3: TGTGCCAGCAGTGAGGGGAGGATGAGCTACACCTTC. Amino acids: CASSEGRMSYTF.

This clonotype was detected only once. The germline gene is not matched at one end of the junction; a read error may be the cause. The gene calls are TRBV28 and TRBJ2-3; maybe TRBD2 (6 bases). CDR3 length equals 15 residues. Germline CDR1 is MDHEN and CDR2 is SYDVKM. CDR3 sequence reads: CASLGGVISTDTLYF. DNA of the CDR3: TGTGCCAGCCTCGGCGGGGTAATTAGTACAGATACGCTGTATTTT. The full variable domain, completed using reference TRBV28 and TRBJ2-3, is DVKVTQSSRYLVKRTGEKVFLECVQDMDHENMFWYRQDPGLGLRLIYFSYDVKMKEKGDIPEGYSVSREKKERFSLILESASTNQTSMYLCASLGGVISTDTLYFGPGTRLTVL.

The chain employs TRBV11-2 and TRBJ2-1; TRBD2 agrees at 8 bases. Germline trimming cut 3 bases from V and 8 bases from J; bases unmatched to any gene: 15. CDR1 is SGHAT, CDR2 FQNNGV, per germline. The CDR3 has 17 residues. The CDR3 DNA sequence: TGTGCCAGCAGCTTGCCACGTCAACTAGCGGAGTACTATGAGCAGTTCTTC. Translating gives CASSLPRQLAEYYEQFF.

Only a few counts were recorded for this clonotype. One end of the junction fails to match germline, which may point to a read error. The V and J genes are TRBV16 and TRBJ2-2; the match to TRBD1 covers 8 bases. The CDR3 has 15 amino acids. CDR1 and CDR2 (germline): KGHSY, FQNENV. This chain's CDR3 is CTSSPQGANTGELFF. As DNA, the CDR3 is TGTACCAGCAGCCCCCAGGGGGCCAACACCGGGGAGCTGTTTTTT.

The chain combines TRBV5-1 with TRBJ2-2; 9 bases line up with TRBD1. Germline values: CDR1 SGHRS, CDR2 YFSETQ. This CDR3 comprises 15 residues. V was clipped by 1 base and J by 6 bases; unmatched bases: 4. The CDR3 loop reads CASSLWDRVSGELFF. CDR3 nucleotides: TGCGCCAGCAGCTTGTGGGACAGGGTCTCCGGGGAGCTGTTTTTT.

Details on this clonotype: The junction shows a germline mismatch at one end, possibly a read error. V gene TRBV6-5 combines with J gene TRBJ1-3; D is unclear. This CDR3 is built from 16 residues. Per germline, CDR1 MNHEY and CDR2 SVGAGI. CDR3 bases: TGTGCCGGCAGCGAAGTGCACCGAACCTCTGGAAACACCATATATTTT. Translating it yields CAGSEVHRTSGNTIYF.

In regard to this clonotype: One junction end disagrees with the germline gene, perhaps due to a read error. The chain joins TRBV5-1 to TRBJ2-5; TRBD2 might be the D (6 bases). There are 16 residues in the CDR3. Germline V gives CDR1 SGHRS, CDR2 YFSETQ. The DNA for the CDR3 is TGCGCCAGCGGCTTGGAAGTATCCGGGGGACGGGAGACCCAGTACTTC. Encoded protein: CASGLEVSGGRETQYF.

In this sample, this clonotype turned up many times. Compared with germline, one end of the junction differs, possibly owing to a read error. The chain joins TRBV29-1 to TRBJ2-1, with 9 bases aligning to TRBD1. Looked up from germline, CDR1 is SQVTM and CDR2 is ANQGSEA. The CDR3 sequence is 13 residues long. This CDR3 is CSVAGQGNNKQFF. The CDR3 nucleotides are TGCAGCGTGGCGGGACAGGGTAACAATAAGCAGTTCTTC.

This clonotype is a singleton in its sample. At one boundary the junction diverges from the germline segment, which might be a read error. The J gene is TRBJ2-5, the V gene TRBV11-2; D gene ambiguous. The CDR3 contains 12 residues. Germline V gene lookup returns CDR1 SGHAT and CDR2 FQNNGV. The CDR3 region is CASSLDGWTQYF. CDR3 DNA sequence: TGTGCCAGCAGTTTAGATGGGTGGACCCAGTACTTC. Full variable domain (rest looked up from reference TRBV11-2 and TRBJ2-5): EAGVAQSPRYKIIEKRQSVAFWCNPISGHATLYWYQQILGQGPKLLIQFQNNGVVDDSQLPKDRFSAERLKGVDSTLKIQPAKLEDSAVYLCASSLDGWTQYFGPGTRLLVL.

The sample holds one count of this clonotype. The junction does not match germline at one end; this may be a read error. The chain recombines TRBV29-1 with TRBJ2-7; D may match TRBD1 or TRBD2 (5 bases each). Germline V gene sequence: CDR1 SQVTM, CDR2 ANQGSEA. The CDR3 covers 15 residues. The CDR3 sequence: CSATTDGTAIGEQCF. CDR3 nucleotides: TGCAGTGCCACAACTGATGGGACCGCGATCGGCGAGCAGTGCTTC.

To note about this clonotype: A much larger clone differs by one base, so this may be a read error. This chain joins TRBV5-8 and TRBJ2-3, with 9 bases fitting TRBD2. The CDR3 spans 16 residues. Germline values: CDR1 SGHTS, CDR2 YDEGEE. The ends lost 0 bases at V and 1 base at J; junction bases unmatched: 3. CDR3 nucleotides: TGTGCCAGCAGCTTGGTGACTAGCGGTCGCACAGATACGCAGTATTTT. The encoded protein is CASSLVTSGRTDTQYF.

Turning to this clonotype: A much larger clone differs from this one at a single base, so this may be a read error. The V call is TRBV12-3 or TRBV12-4, the J call TRBJ1-2; a weak D match, TRBD1 (5 bases). Deletions cut 2 bases from V and 5 bases from J, with 15 bases between. There are 15 residues in the CDR3. This CDR3 reads CASSLWAIGAYGYTF. In nucleotides, the CDR3 is TGTGCCAGCAGTTTATGGGCAATTGGGGCTTATGGCTACACCTTC.

The genes are TRBV7-9 and TRBJ1-4, with TRBD1 matching over 7 bases. This CDR3 has 13 amino acids. V was pared by 5 bases and J by 10 bases, with 7 bases of the junction left unmatched. The germline V gene has CDR1 SEHNR and CDR2 FQNEAQ (reference sequence). The DNA of the CDR3 is TGTGCCAGCAGCGCGGAGGGACAGATAAAACTGTTTTTT. Translation gives CASSAEGQIKLFF.

As concerns this clonotype: With a much larger clone just one base away, this may be a read error. V gene TRBV6-1 combines with J gene TRBJ2-7; D is undetermined. This CDR3 is built from 16 residues. Germline V gene lookup returns CDR1 MNHNS and CDR2 SASEGT. V lost 5 bases to trimming and J lost 3 bases, with 20 bases between them. DNA of the CDR3: TGTGCCAGCAGTCCCTCGGTGGGATCGAGTTACTACGAGCAGTACTTC. As protein: CASSPSVGSSYYEQYF.

Details on this clonotype: With a much larger clone just one base away, this may be a read error. V gene TRBV5-6 combines with J gene TRBJ2-7; 7 bases match TRBD1. The CDR3 has 14 residues. Germline V CDR1 and CDR2: SGHDT, YYEEEE. CDR3 loop: CASSLFTGAYKQYF. For the CDR3, the DNA is TGTGCCAGCAGCTTGTTTACAGGGGCCTACAAGCAGTACTTC.

This clonotype was counted at least ten times. The chain has TRBV12-3 or TRBV12-4 and TRBJ2-3; D is ambiguous. V lost 3 bases and J 2 bases, leaving 9 bases between the germline ends. This CDR3 comprises 14 residues. The CDR3 DNA follows: TGTGCCAGCAGTTTTCATTCGGTCACAGATACGCAGTATTTT. Translating it yields CASSFHSVTDTQYF.

This clonotype was observed once. At one end the junction does not follow the germline gene, possibly because of a read error. This chain links TRBV7-9 with TRBJ2-1, with 8 nucleotides matching TRBD2. Germline assignment: CDR1 SEHNR and CDR2 FQNEAQ (reference sequence). CDR3 length: 16 amino acids. CDR3 in amino acids: CASRLSIGGVRNEQFF. CDR3 DNA: TGTGCCAGCCGCTTAAGTATCGGGGGGGTCAGGAATGAGCAGTTCTTC.

This chain connects TRBV5-1 to TRBJ2-3, with TRBD2 matching over 14 bases. Germline trimming cut 4 bases from V and 5 bases from J; bases unmatched to any gene: 6. The CDR3 is 16 residues long. From germline, CDR1 is SGHRS and CDR2 YFSETQ. The CDR3 DNA reads as TGCGCCAGCAGCGCAGATGGACTAGCGGGAGGAGATACGCAGTATTTT. Protein product: CASSADGLAGGDTQYF.

The chain joins TRBV13 to TRBJ2-7, with TRBD2 as a possible D gene (5 bases). The V end lost 1 base, the J end lost 2 bases, and 9 bases lay between the germline ends. Germline CDR1 reads PRHDT; CDR2 reads FYEKMQ (reference sequence). The CDR3 covers 14 residues. CDR3 nucleotide sequence: TGTGCCAGCAGCTTAGCGGGAACCGCCTACGAGCAGTACTTC. As protein: CASSLAGTAYEQYF.

Worth noting for this clonotype: This CDR3 is missing its conserved last phenylalanine or tryptophan, likely due to a read error. The V and J genes are TRBV5-5 and TRBJ1-5; D not resolved. Per germline, CDR1 SGHKS and CDR2 YYEKEE (reference sequence). This CDR3 comprises 15 residues. In nucleotides, the CDR3 is TGTGCCAGGAGCTTTGGGTCGGCGGGAAATCAGCCCCAGCATTAT. Amino acids: CARSFGSAGNQPQHY.

The genes are TRBV28 and TRBJ1-6, with D tentatively TRBD1 (6 bases). The V and J ends lost 6 bases and 2 bases respectively, with 17 bases between them. The CDR3 contains 17 residues. Germline CDR1 and CDR2: MDHEN and SYDVKM. CDR3 sequence (DNA): TGTGCCAGCAGACCTAGCTACAGGGACACCTATAATTCACCCCTCCACTTT. It encodes CASRPSYRDTYNSPLHF.

As for this clonotype: Relative to the germline gene, one junction end is altered; a read error may explain this. The V call is TRBV11-3, the J call TRBJ2-2; 9 nucleotides align to TRBD2. The germline V gene encodes CDR1 SGHNT and CDR2 YENEEA. This CDR3 has 17 residues. CDR3 sequence (DNA): TGTGCCAACAGCTTAGGCAGGCTAGCGGGAAACATCTGGGAGCTGTTTTTT. Translation: CANSLGRLAGNIWELFF.

This clonotype came up once. No conserved phenylalanine or tryptophan ends this CDR3, so it is likely a read error. This sequence joins TRBV11-2 and TRBJ2-2; D might be TRBD1 (6 bases). CDR3 size: 16 residues. Germline V gene lookup returns CDR1 SGHAT and CDR2 FQNNGV. The CDR3 loop reads CASSLLGGSNTGELFL. CDR3 DNA sequence: TGTGCCAGTAGCTTATTAGGGGGATCGAACACCGGGGAACTGTTTCTT.

This clonotype was observed a handful of times. The genes are TRBV5-1 and TRBJ2-2; 11 positions match TRBD1. Trimming took 4 bases from V and 4 from J; bases not matched to a gene: 6. The germline V gene has CDR1 SGHRS and CDR2 YFSETQ. This CDR3 contains 16 residues. CDR3: CASSVGTGGFTGELFF. CDR3 bases: TGCGCCAGCAGCGTCGGGACAGGGGGGTTCACCGGGGAGCTGTTTTTT.